This T cell receptor (beta chain) was captured by sequencing in a study of cytomegalovirus exposure and HLA in healthy donors. V lost 9 bases to trimming and J lost 0 bases; unmatched junction nucleotides: 5. The germline V gene has CDR1 ENHRY and CDR2 SYGVKD. The CDR3 totals 14 residues. A multiplex PCR was run with 60 Vbeta primers and 13 Jbeta primers. TCRdb's table, derived via immunoSEQ multiplex PCR, lists solely in-frame clones and lacks some. The sample records 150,000 to 200,000 clones, approximately 78% being singletons. The chain carries TRBV10-3 and TRBJ2-3, with TRBD2 identical over 8 bases. Sequenced material: PBMCs. This receptor was obtained from a woman aged 45-60 years in good health and CMV-seropositive. In DNA, the CDR3 is TGTGCCATTACTAGCGGAGCTAGCACAGATACGCAGTATTTT. Translated, it gives CAITSGASTDTQYF.